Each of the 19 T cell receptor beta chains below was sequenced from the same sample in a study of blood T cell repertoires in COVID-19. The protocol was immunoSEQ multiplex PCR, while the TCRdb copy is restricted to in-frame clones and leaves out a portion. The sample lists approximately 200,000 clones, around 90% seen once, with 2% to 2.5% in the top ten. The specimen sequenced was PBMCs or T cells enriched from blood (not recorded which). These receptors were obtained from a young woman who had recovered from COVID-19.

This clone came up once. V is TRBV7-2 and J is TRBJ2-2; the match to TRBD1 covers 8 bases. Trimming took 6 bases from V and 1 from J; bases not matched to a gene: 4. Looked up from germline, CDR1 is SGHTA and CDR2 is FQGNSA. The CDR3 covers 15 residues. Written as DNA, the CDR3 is TGTGCCAGCAGATCCGGGACAGGGAACACCGGGGAGCTGTTTTTT. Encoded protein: CASRSGTGNTGELFF.

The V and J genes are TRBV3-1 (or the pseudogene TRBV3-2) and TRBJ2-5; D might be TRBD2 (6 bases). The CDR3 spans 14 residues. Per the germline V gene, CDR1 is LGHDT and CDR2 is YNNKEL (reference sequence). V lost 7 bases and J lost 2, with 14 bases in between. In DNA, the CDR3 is TGTGCCAGCACAAGACTAGGCGCACAAGAGACCCAGTACTTC. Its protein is CASTRLGAQETQYF.

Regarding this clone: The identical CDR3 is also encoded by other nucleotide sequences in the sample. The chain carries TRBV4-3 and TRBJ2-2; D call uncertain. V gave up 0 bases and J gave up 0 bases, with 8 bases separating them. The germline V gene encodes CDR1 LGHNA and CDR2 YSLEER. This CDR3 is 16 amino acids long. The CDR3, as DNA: TGCGCCAGCAGCCAAGATAGCCTCGCGAACACCGGGGAGCTGTTTTTT. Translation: CASSQDSLANTGELFF.

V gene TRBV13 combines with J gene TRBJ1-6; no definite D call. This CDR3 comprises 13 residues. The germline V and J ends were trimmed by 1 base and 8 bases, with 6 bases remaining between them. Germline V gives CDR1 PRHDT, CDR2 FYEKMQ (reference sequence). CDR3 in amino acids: CASSLVLDSPLHF. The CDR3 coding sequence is TGTGCCAGCAGCTTAGTGCTAGATTCACCCCTCCACTTT.

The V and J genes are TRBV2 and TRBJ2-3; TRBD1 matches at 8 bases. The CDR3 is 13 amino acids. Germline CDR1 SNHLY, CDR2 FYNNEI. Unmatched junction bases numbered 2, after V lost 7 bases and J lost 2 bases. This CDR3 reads CASKTGVTDTQYF. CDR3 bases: TGTGCCAGCAAGACAGGGGTCACAGATACGCAGTATTTT.

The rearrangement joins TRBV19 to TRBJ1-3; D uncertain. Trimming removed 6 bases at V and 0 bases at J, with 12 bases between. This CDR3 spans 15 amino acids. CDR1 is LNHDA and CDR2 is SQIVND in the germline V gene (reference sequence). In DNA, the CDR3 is TGTGCCAGTAGGTCAATTGAGAGCTCTGGAAACACCATATATTTT. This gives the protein CASRSIESSGNTIYF.

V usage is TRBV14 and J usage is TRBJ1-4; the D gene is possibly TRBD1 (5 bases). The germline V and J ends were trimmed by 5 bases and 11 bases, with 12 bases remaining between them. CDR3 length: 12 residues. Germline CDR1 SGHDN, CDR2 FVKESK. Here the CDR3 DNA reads TGTGCCAGCAGCATAAGGGGCGTGAAACTGTTTTTT. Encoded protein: CASSIRGVKLFF.

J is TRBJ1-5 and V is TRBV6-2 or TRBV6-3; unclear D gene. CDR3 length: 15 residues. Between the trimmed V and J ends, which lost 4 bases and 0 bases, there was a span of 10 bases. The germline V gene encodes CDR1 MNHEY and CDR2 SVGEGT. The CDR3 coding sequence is TGTGCCAGCAGTTTGCAGATTTATAGCAATCAGCCCCAGCATTTT. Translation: CASSLQIYSNQPQHF.

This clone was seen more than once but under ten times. CDR3: CASSDWDRGNTEAFF. CDR3 nucleotide sequence: TGTGCCAGCAGTGACTGGGACAGGGGGAACACTGAAGCTTTCTTT. V and J are TRBV2 and TRBJ1-1; 10 bases match TRBD1. The CDR3 spans 15 residues. Germline lookup yields CDR1 SNHLY and CDR2 FYNNEI. V lost 3 bases and J lost 1; bases outside the gene matches: 2.

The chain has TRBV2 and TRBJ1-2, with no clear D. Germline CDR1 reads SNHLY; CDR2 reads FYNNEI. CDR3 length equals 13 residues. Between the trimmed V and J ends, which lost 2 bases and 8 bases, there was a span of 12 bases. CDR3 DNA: TGTGCCAGCAGTGAAACCTCCTCGGGAGGCTACACCTTC. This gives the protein CASSETSSGGYTF.

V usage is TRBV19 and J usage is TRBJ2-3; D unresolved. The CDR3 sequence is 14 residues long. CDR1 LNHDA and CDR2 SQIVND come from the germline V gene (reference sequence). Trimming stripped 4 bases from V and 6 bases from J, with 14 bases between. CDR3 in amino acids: CASSRPGGGDTQYF. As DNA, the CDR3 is TGTGCCAGTAGTAGGCCCGGTGGCGGTGATACGCAGTATTTT.

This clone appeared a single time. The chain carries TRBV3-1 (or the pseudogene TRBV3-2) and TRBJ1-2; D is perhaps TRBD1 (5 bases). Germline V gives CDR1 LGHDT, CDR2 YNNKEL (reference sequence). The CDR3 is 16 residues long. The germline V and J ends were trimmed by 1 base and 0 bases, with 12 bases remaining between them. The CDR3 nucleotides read TGTGCCAGCAGCCAAGCAAGGCAGGGTCCTAACTATGGCTACACCTTC. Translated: CASSQARQGPNYGYTF.

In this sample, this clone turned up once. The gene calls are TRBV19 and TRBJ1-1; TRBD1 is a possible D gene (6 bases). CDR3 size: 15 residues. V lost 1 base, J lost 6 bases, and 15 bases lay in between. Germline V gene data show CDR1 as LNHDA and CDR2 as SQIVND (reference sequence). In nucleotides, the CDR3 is TGTGCCAGTAGTATAGTAGGCCAGGGGATTGCTGAAGCTTTCTTT. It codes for CASSIVGQGIAEAFF.

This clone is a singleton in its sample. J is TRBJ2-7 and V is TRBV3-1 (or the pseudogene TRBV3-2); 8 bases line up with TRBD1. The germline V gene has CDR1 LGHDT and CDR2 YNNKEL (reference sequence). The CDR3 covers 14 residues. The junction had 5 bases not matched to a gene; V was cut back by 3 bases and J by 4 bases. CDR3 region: CASSQPGQGYEQYF. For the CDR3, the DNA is TGTGCCAGCAGCCAGCCCGGACAGGGTTACGAGCAGTACTTC.

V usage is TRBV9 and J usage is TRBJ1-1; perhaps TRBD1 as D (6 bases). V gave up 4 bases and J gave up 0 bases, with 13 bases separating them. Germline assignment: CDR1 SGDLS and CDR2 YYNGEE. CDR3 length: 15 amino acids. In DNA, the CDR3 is TGTGCCAGCAGCCCCAGGGACACGATGAACACTGAAGCTTTCTTT. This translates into CASSPRDTMNTEAFF.

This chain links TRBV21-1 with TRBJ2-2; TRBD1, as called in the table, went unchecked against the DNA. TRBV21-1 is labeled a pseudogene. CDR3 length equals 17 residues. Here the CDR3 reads CASRILPGDLNTGELFF. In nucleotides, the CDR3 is TGTGCCAGCAGAATATTGCCAGGGGACCTCAACACCGGGGAGCTGTTTTTT.

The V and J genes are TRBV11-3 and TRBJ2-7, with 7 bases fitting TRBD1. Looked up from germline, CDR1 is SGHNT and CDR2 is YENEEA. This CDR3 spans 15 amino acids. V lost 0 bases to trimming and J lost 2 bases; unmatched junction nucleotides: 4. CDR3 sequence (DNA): TGTGCCAGCAGCTTAGACAGGGACAGAACCTACGAGCAGTACTTC. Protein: CASSLDRDRTYEQYF.

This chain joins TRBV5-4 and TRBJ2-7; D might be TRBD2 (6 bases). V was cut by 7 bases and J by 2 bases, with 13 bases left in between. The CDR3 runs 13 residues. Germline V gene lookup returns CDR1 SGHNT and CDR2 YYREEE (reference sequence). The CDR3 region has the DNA TGTGCCAGCCGATACGGAGGGACCTACGAGCAGTACTTC. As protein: CASRYGGTYEQYF.

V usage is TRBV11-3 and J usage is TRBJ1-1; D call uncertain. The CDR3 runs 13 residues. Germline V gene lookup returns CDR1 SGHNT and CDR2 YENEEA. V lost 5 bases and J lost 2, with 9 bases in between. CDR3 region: CASSRDSNTEAFF. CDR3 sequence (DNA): TGTGCCAGCAGCAGAGATAGTAACACTGAAGCTTTCTTT. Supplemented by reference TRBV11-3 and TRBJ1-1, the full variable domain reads EAGVVQSPRYKIIEKKQPVAFWCNPISGHNTLYWYLQNLGQGPELLIRYENEEAVDDSQLPKDRFSAERLKGVDSTLKIQPAELGDSAVYLCASSRDSNTEAFFGQGTRLTVV.